The clone carrying this T cell receptor beta chain came up many times. Between the trimmed V and J ends, which lost 1 base and 6 bases, there was a span of 19 bases. CDR3 length: 16 amino acids. CDR1 and CDR2 from the germline V gene are SGDLS and YYNGEE. The sample comes from a study of spatial heterogeneity in lung cancer. Time point of the sample: sample taken at primary tumor resection. Unsorted whole RNA samples from tumor, nontumor lung or frozen PBMC were sequenced. The donor population consisted of 72 patients with untreated, early-stage non-small cell lung cancer. Every TCR cDNA molecule carried a tag that served as a unique molecular identifier. TCRdb redid the calling of the 5' RACE reads with MiXCR, one entry per CDR3 protein. The data contain roughly 46,000 distinct CDR3 sequences, approximately 10% of them singletons.

The gene calls are TRBV9 and TRBJ1-2; tentatively, D is TRBD1 (5 bases). This specimen was PBMCs, taken at surgery. The origin of this receptor is a female donor with early-stage non-small cell lung cancer. CDR3 in amino acids: CASSVRQGGVWHGYTF. The DNA for the CDR3 is TGTGCCAGCAGCGTAAGGCAGGGAGGGGTTTGGCATGGCTACACCTTC.